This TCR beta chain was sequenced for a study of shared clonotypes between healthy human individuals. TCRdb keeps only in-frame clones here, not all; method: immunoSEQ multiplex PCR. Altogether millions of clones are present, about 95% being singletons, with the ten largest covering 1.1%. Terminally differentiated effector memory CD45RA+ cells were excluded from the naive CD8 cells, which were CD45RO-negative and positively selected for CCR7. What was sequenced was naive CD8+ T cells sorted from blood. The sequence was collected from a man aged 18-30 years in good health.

The CDR3 sequence is CASSLSGRADEQYF. CDR3 nucleotide sequence: TGTGCCAGCAGTCTTAGCGGGAGGGCCGACGAGCAGTACTTC. The J gene is TRBJ2-7, the V gene TRBV28, with 11 bases aligning to TRBD2. Germline V CDR1 and CDR2: MDHEN, SYDVKM. The CDR3 extends over 14 amino acids. V shed 5 bases and J 5 bases; nucleotides not matched to a gene: 5.